This TCR beta chain came from a study of blood T cell repertoires in COVID-19. Across the whole study: The cDNA or gDNA used as material had been derived from T cells, B-cell-depleted T cells, or PBMCs.

Germline CDR1 SGHNT, CDR2 YENEEA. The CDR3 consists of 17 residues. V shed 4 bases and J 3 bases; nucleotides not matched to a gene: 10. Sequenced by immunoSEQ multiplex PCR; TCRdb stores in-frame clones only, minus some. Among almost 500,000 clones listed, 80% to 90% were seen once. The chain uses TRBV11-3 and TRBJ1-3; TRBD1 aligns across 9 bases. Material for sequencing was PBMCs or T cells enriched from blood (not recorded which). This sequence was found in a woman aged 60-70 years who had recovered from COVID-19. This CDR3 reads CASSWMGTGGFGNTIYF. Written as DNA, the CDR3 is TGTGCCAGCAGCTGGATGGGAACAGGGGGCTTTGGAAACACCATATATTTT.